The TCR beta chain described here comes from a study of blood T cell repertoires in COVID-19. Study in general: In each case, the material was cDNA or gDNA derived from T cells, B-cell-depleted T cells, or PBMCs.

As handled by the study authors: The assay estimated nucleated cells by amplifying reference gene primers. Sequencing used immunoSEQ multiplex PCR; TCRdb keeps in-frame clones, though not all of them. V and J calls plus clone size are reproduced from that table; the DNA served to infer D and trimming. The sample gives around 100,000 clones, around 86% of which show up once; around 5% is in the top ten. This CDR3 comprises 14 residues. Trimming removed 6 bases at V and 5 bases at J, with 16 bases between. Looked up from germline, CDR1 is MDHEN and CDR2 is SYDVKM. J is TRBJ2-5 and V is TRBV28; D is uncertain. The sample comprised peripheral blood. This TCR came from an elderly woman with acute or convalescent COVID-19. Here the CDR3 DNA reads TGTGCCAGCAGCCCCCCCACGGGTGGCGAGACCCAGTACTTC. Translated: CASSPPTGGETQYF.